The 5 T cell receptor beta chains below all came from one sample that was sequenced in a study of regulatory T cells in long-lasting Graves disease. Time point noted: persistent/refractory GD, antithyroid drugs over 5 years with positive TRAb. With RNA extracted from PBMCs as input, the TCR library was made. iRepertoire HTBI primers and Arm-PCR of CDR3 regions built TCR beta libraries. Each CDR3 protein gets one entry after TCRdb re-called the multiplex PCR reads with MiXCR. The sample has around 460,000 distinct CDR3 sequences, about 20% seen once. The material was peripheral blood mononuclear cells (PBMCs), obtained when the disease was refractory, from a patient treated with antithyroid drugs. Every receptor here comes from a female donor with Graves disease.

This clonotype was detected many times. V is TRBV20-1 and J is TRBJ2-5; D may correspond to TRBD1 or TRBD2 (5 bases each). The CDR3 is made up of 12 amino acids. V lost 7 bases, J lost 3 bases, and 12 bases lay in between. CDR1 DFQATT and CDR2 SNEGSKA come from the germline V gene (reference sequence). Here the CDR3 reads CSGTGTEETQYF. DNA of the CDR3: TGCAGTGGAACCGGGACCGAAGAGACCCAGTACTTC.

This clonotype was seen ten or more times. V is TRBV14 and J is TRBJ1-2; D is unresolved. CDR3 length equals 13 residues. Trimming took 4 bases from V and 4 from J, leaving 10 bases between them. Germline CDR1 SGHDN, CDR2 FVKESK. The DNA for the CDR3 is TGTGCCAGCAGCCCCCGCCCCCTCTATGGCTACACCTTC. Translation gives CASSPRPLYGYTF.

This chain connects TRBV6-1 to TRBJ1-1; the match to TRBD1 covers 8 bases. There are 14 residues in the CDR3. Looked up from germline, CDR1 is MNHNS and CDR2 is SASEGT. V shed 3 bases and J 1 base; nucleotides not matched to a gene: 1. The CDR3 DNA reads TGTGCCAGCAGTGACCAGGGGGCGAACACTGAAGCTTTCTTT. Translation gives CASSDQGANTEAFF.

This clonotype was observed at least ten times. The chain employs TRBV4-1 and TRBJ1-1, with unresolved D. The CDR3 has 13 amino acids. Trimming took 1 base from V and 1 from J, leaving 4 bases between them. Per the germline V gene, CDR1 is MGHRA and CDR2 is YSYEKL. The CDR3 region is CASSQVQNTEAFF. In nucleotides, the CDR3 is TGCGCCAGCAGCCAAGTACAGAACACTGAAGCTTTCTTT.

CDR3 protein: CASTAPHRLQQYF. The CDR3 DNA sequence: TGTGCCAGCACCGCCCCCCACCGGCTTCAGCAGTACTTC. The chain is built from TRBV27 and TRBJ2-7, with unresolved D. Deletions cut 7 bases from V and 8 bases from J, with 18 bases between. This CDR3 is built from 13 residues. Germline assignment: CDR1 MNHEY and CDR2 SMNVEV (reference sequence).